This TCR beta chain comes out of a study of T cells after yellow fever vaccination (dated by TCRdb to between 2018 and 2021). Context from the whole study: The SMART-Seq v4 Ultra Low Input RNA kit was used to prepare libraries from fractions with low cell numbers. To track T-cell clones before and after primary and booster YFV17D yellow fever vaccination, bulk TCR alpha and beta repertoires were sequenced longitudinally. The cohort comprised two healthy male donors, one aged 18 to 30 and one aged 30 to 39 years. Bulk PBMC replicates and cell subsets were isolated from blood drawn at multiple timepoints before and after both primary and secondary immunization. What the work shows at the level of the full study, not this receptor alone: Most clones expanded after primary vaccination were re-detected after the booster (96% of CD4 and 80% to 90% of CD8), suggesting broad memory maintenance. The secondary T-cell response was found to be weaker but faster than the primary response, with a peak reached on day 5 rather than on day 15. Because the study included only a couple of donors, the extent to which the findings can be generalized is limited. A small share of clonotypes occurred in both CD4 and CD8 compartments, likely arising from convergent recombination. Computational filtering was required because FACS-sorted repertoires could contain abundant contaminating clonotypes from the bulk population.

The V end gives up 4 bases and the J end 7 bases, leaving 10 bases in the junction not matched to a gene. CDR1 and CDR2 are read off the germline V gene as ENHRY and SYGVKD. The CDR3, cysteine through phenylalanine, is 14 amino acids long. Kept here is only the CDR3 DNA, which spans 42 bases and is read in frame from base 1. This clonotype was detected ten times or more. This receptor's antigen is unknown. No qualities accompany the bases; no much larger clone lies one base away. This sample's treatment or condition label indicates: live attenuated yellow fever vaccine strain. PBMCs were isolated from peripheral blood using a standard Ficoll-Paque protocol. Dynabeads CD4 and CD8 positive selection kits were used to isolate CD4 and CD8 T-cell fractions. TriZol was used to extract RNA from bulk PBMCs, from CD4 and CD8 fractions, and from dextramer-positive and dextramer-negative fractions. Reads for this sample came from an Illumina NovaSeq 6000. TCR cDNA was made using 5'RACE template switching, a step that added a universal primer site and unique molecular identifiers. cDNA synthesis was primed from both the TCR alpha and TCR beta constant segments. Two PCR steps were used to amplify libraries, with sample barcodes and sequencing adapters being added in the second step. Sequencing of libraries was done on Illumina HiSeq 2500 (2x100 bp) or NovaSeq (2x150 bp). As for how the authors treated the data: MIGEC handled demultiplexing of reads and collapsing into UMI consensus sequences, while MiXCR performed V(D)J alignment. Vaccine-responding clonotypes were defined with edgeR using replicate PBMC samples, requiring FDR below 0.01 and a log2 fold change above 5 up to day 15. Each bulk clonotype received a CD4 or CD8 identity based on whether the sequenced CD4 or CD8 repertoire contained that clonotype at higher abundance. TCRdb reanalyzed the raw reads on its own, using fastp at Q25 for trimming and MiXCR for clone calling, and kept in-frame beta chains. All rows with the same CDR3 protein become a single entry with the most common DNA and genes. What appears here as the V and J calls and clone size reflects TCRdb's work, not the paper's. Within this sample are 100,000 to 150,000 distinct CDR3 sequences, with approximately 8.4% of them counted one time only. The ten largest clones capture 40% of the sample.

Sequencing was performed on CD8+ T cells sorted from PBMCs, taken on the day of the yellow fever booster vaccination. The chain was built from TRBV10-3 and TRBJ2-7, with 7 bases aligning to TRBD1. The sequence derives from a man aged 18 to 29 who received the YFV17D yellow fever vaccine. DNA sequence: TGTGCCATCAGTGGAAGAGGGGGCAGTGGAGAGCAGTACTTC. This sequence encodes CAISGRGGSGEQYF.